Each of the 5 T cell receptor beta chains below was sequenced from the same sample in a study of persistence of HIV-infected CD4 T cells. Sequencing used immunoSEQ version 4 in survey mode. The assay was immunoSEQ multiplex PCR, and TCRdb's table has in-frame clones only and misses some. Altogether roughly 25,000 clones are present, around two thirds being singletons, with the ten largest covering around 2%. No cognate antigen is known for these TCRs. Overlapping HIV-1 Gag 15-mer peptides at approximately 0.91 ug per peptide per mL were used. Responding CD4+ T cells were sorted by upregulation of both CD40 ligand and CD69. The sequencing used CD4+ T cells sorted from PBMCs after approximately 19-hour stimulation, collected from a patient who received antiretroviral therapy. The receptors come from an adult man with HIV who was CMV-seropositive.

This chain uses TRBV5-1 with TRBJ2-5; D is perhaps TRBD2 (5 bases). The ends were cut back, 0 bases at V and 5 bases at J, with 20 bases in the middle. The germline V gene has CDR1 SGHRS and CDR2 YFSETQ. The CDR3 is made up of 17 amino acids. DNA of the CDR3: TGCGCCAGCAGCTTGGAGGGCCGGGGAGTAGGGTCGGAGACCCAGTACTTC. This sequence encodes CASSLEGRGVGSETQYF.

This chain joins TRBV7-8 and TRBJ1-1, with D hard to call. V lost 1 base and J 4 bases, leaving 16 bases between the germline ends. The CDR3 length is 16 residues. Per the germline V gene, CDR1 is SGHVS and CDR2 is FQNEAQ. The CDR3 DNA sequence: TGTGCCAGCAGCTTAGTTTCTGGCGCCCTGGGCACTGAAGCTTTCTTT. This translates into CASSLVSGALGTEAFF. Full variable domain (remainder filled in from reference TRBV7-8 and TRBJ1-1): GAGVSQSPRYKVAKRGQDVALRCDPISGHVSLFWYQQALGQGPEFLTYFQNEAQLDKSGLPSDRFFAERPEGSVSTLKIQRTQQEDSAVYLCASSLVSGALGTEAFFGQGTRLTVV.

This chain links TRBV10-3 with TRBJ1-1; TRBD1 might be the D (5 bases). The CDR3 is 14 residues long. Germline V lookup: CDR1 ENHRY, CDR2 SYGVKD. V was clipped by 6 bases and J by 5 bases, with 16 bases between them. CDR3: CAIRQYKGRTEAFF. For the CDR3, the DNA is TGTGCCATCAGACAGTACAAGGGGCGAACTGAAGCTTTCTTT.

J is TRBJ2-7 and V is TRBV27; D not resolved. The CDR3 is 17 residues long. Germline CDR1 MNHEY, CDR2 SMNVEV (reference sequence). Trimming cost V 2 bases and J 0 bases, with 17 bases left between them. The CDR3 protein is CASSLIPAPFDSYEQYF. In DNA, the CDR3 is TGTGCCAGCAGTTTAATTCCCGCCCCTTTTGACTCCTACGAGCAGTACTTC.

This chain links TRBV6-5 with TRBJ2-3; 9 bases match TRBD2. CDR3 length: 13 amino acids. The trim removed 7 bases at V and 6 bases at J, leaving 5 bases unmatched. In germline, CDR1 is MNHEY, CDR2 SVGAGI. CDR3 residues: CASTAGGADTQYF. CDR3 coding DNA: TGTGCCAGCACTGCGGGGGGGGCGGATACGCAGTATTTT.